This entry features one T cell receptor (beta chain) sequence. Per the original data handling: Quantification of nucleated cells was approximated via reference gene primer amplification. Sequencing used immunoSEQ multiplex PCR; TCRdb keeps in-frame clones, though not all of them. The V and J calls and the clone size are those of that table, but D and trimming were determined from the DNA. The table records roughly 220,000 clones, around 82% of them present only once. The sample belongs to a study of blood T cell repertoires in COVID-19. Study-level background: Whether acute or convalescent, the COVID-19 samples came from the United States, Italy and Spain.

The germline V and J ends were trimmed by 6 bases and 0 bases, with 10 bases remaining between them. Germline values: CDR1 LNHNV, CDR2 YYDKDF (reference sequence). There are 14 residues in the CDR3. The receptor comes from a man aged 25 to 40 with acute COVID-19. This chain connects TRBV15 to TRBJ2-3; perhaps TRBD1 as D (6 bases). Source material: PBMCs or T cells enriched from blood (not recorded which). CDR3 protein: CATSEGGSTDTQYF. Written as DNA, the CDR3 is TGTGCCACCAGTGAAGGGGGTAGCACAGATACGCAGTATTTT.